The clone carrying this T cell receptor (beta chain) was recorded once. The library came from three nested PCR rounds adapted from ARM-PCR protocols. MiXCR, applied by TCRdb to the multiplex PCR reads, yields one record per CDR3 protein. The sample includes some 100,000 distinct CDR3 sequences, over 55% seen only once; the top ten take 15% to 20%. The data belong to a study of tumor and adjacent non-tumor tissue in lung cancer. Study-wide background: There were some 11 adenocarcinoma, a couple of squamous cell carcinoma and 1 small cell lung cancer cases. Patients were aged about 31 to 85, roughly 9 men and roughly 5 women, stage I to III. On average, productive TCRbeta reads reached some 4.2 million per sample.

This sample's RNA came from whole unsorted tissue. This non-tumor lung sample came from over 3 cm beyond the tumor edge. Between August and November 2014, newly diagnosed, chemotherapy-naive lung cancer patients underwent thoracic surgery in China. The germline V gene has CDR1 DFQATT and CDR2 SNEGSKA (reference sequence). V was cut by 3 bases and J by 3 bases, with 13 bases left in between. This CDR3 spans 14 amino acids. The rearrangement uses TRBV20-1 and TRBJ2-3, with a possible D match to TRBD1 (5 bases). Sequencing was carried out using distant non-tumor lung tissue. The sequence was collected from a man aged 30 to 45 with non-small cell lung cancer. The CDR3 protein is CSASVRRVTDTQYF. The CDR3 DNA reads TGCAGTGCTAGTGTACGCAGGGTGACAGATACGCAGTATTTT.